This T cell receptor beta chain comes out of a study of control samples from healthy donors and cancer patients. Germline loops: CDR1 MNHNY, CDR2 SVGAGI (reference sequence). CDR3 length: 13 amino acids. V trimming: 4 bases; J trimming: 4 bases; junction bases outside the gene matches: 1. Sequenced by immunoSEQ multiplex PCR; TCRdb stores in-frame clones only, minus some. The sample carries 130,000 or so clones, 90% to 95% recorded once. This clone was observed a single time. The sequenced sample was blood. The receptor was isolated from a man in his forties in good health. The chain joins TRBV6-6 to TRBJ1-5; 7 bases fit TRBD1. The CDR3 is CASSSGGNQPQHF. CDR3 DNA: TGTGCCAGCAGTTCAGGGGGGAATCAGCCCCAGCATTTT.